These 18 T cell receptor beta chains originate from one sample sequenced in a study of blood T cells in healthy people across ages. A second PCR, run for about 7 to 12 cycles, used a sample-barcoded 5' primer plus a J-beta primer mix. TCRdb used MiXCR to reprocess the 5' RACE reads, holding one entry per CDR3 protein. The sample has about 730,000 distinct CDR3 sequences, around 40% seen once. Sequencing was done on a sample of blood. The receptors shown here come from a woman aged 55 to 70 in good health.

This clonotype was seen only a few times. The chain has TRBV7-3 and TRBJ2-1, with D possibly called TRBD1 or TRBD2 (5 bases each). The CDR3 covers 13 residues. Germline V gene data show CDR1 as SGHTA and CDR2 as FQGTGA. Trimming pared 4 bases from V and 10 bases from J, leaving 14 bases between. CDR3 protein: CASSSEGPTEQFF. DNA for the CDR3: TGTGCCAGCAGCTCTGAGGGGCCTACCGAGCAGTTCTTC.

This clonotype was picked up a small number of times. V and J are TRBV10-3 and TRBJ2-3; 7 bases are shared with TRBD2. Germline V gene sequence: CDR1 ENHRY, CDR2 SYGVKD. V was pared by 4 bases and J by 2 bases, with 9 bases of the junction left unmatched. This CDR3 comprises 16 residues. The CDR3 DNA follows: TGTGCCATCAGTGCGTCCAGCGGGGCCATCACAGATACGCAGTATTTT. Amino acids: CAISASSGAITDTQYF.

The J gene is TRBJ1-5, the V gene TRBV2, with 8 bases identical to TRBD1. With 1 base clipped from V and 5 bases from J, the junction kept 4 bases outside the gene matches. From germline, CDR1 is SNHLY and CDR2 FYNNEI. CDR3 length: 15 amino acids. The CDR3 region is CASSEGQGAYQPQHF. The CDR3, as DNA: TGTGCCAGCAGTGAAGGTCAGGGGGCTTATCAGCCCCAGCATTTT.

Concerning this clonotype: A read error may be the cause here, since a much bigger clone is one base away. This rearrangement joins TRBV7-2 to TRBJ2-3; TRBD2 aligns across 8 bases. V lost 7 bases and J lost 6; bases outside the gene matches: 15. Per the germline V gene, CDR1 is SGHTA and CDR2 is FQGNSA. The CDR3 is made up of 16 amino acids. CDR3 in amino acids: CASTKGGQAGVDTQYF. The CDR3 DNA sequence: TGTGCCAGCACCAAAGGGGGACAAGCGGGAGTGGATACGCAGTATTTT.

V is TRBV3-1 and J is TRBJ1-3, with a tentative D call TRBD1 (5 bases). Trimming cost V 4 bases and J 0 bases, with 10 bases left between them. CDR3 length: 15 residues. Germline V gene data show CDR1 as LGHDT and CDR2 as YNNKEL (reference sequence). The CDR3 loop reads CASSRGEVSGNTIYF. CDR3 coding DNA: TGTGCCAGCAGCCGAGGGGAGGTCTCTGGAAACACCATATATTTT.

This clonotype was seen ten or more times. This chain connects TRBV9 to TRBJ2-1; maybe TRBD2 (5 bases). The ends were cut back, 7 bases at V and 1 base at J, with 6 bases in the middle. Germline-derived CDR1 and CDR2 are SGDLS and YYNGEE. The CDR3 has 12 residues. Written as DNA, the CDR3 is TGTGCCAGCGGAGGTTCCTACAATGAGCAGTTCTTC. Translated, it gives CASGGSYNEQFF.

The chain links TRBV5-1 to TRBJ1-2, with 11 bases identical to TRBD1. Germline V gene sequence: CDR1 SGHRS, CDR2 YFSETQ. Trimming took 7 bases from V and 3 from J; bases not matched to a gene: 2. The CDR3 sequence is 13 residues long. The CDR3 loop is CASWTGGDYGYTF. The CDR3 region has the DNA TGCGCCAGCTGGACAGGGGGCGACTATGGCTACACCTTC.

The chain links TRBV4-2 to TRBJ2-3, with 8 bases fitting TRBD1. This CDR3 has 17 amino acids. CDR1 LGHNA and CDR2 YNFKEQ come from the germline V gene. The trim removed 2 bases at V and 1 base at J, leaving 8 bases unmatched. The CDR3 bases are TGTGCCAGCAGCCAAACAACGCAGGGGGCAGGCACAGATACGCAGTATTTT. It specifies CASSQTTQGAGTDTQYF.

This chain connects TRBV5-6 to TRBJ2-7; no clear D gene. CDR1 is SGHDT, CDR2 YYEEEE, per germline. V was trimmed by 2 bases and J by 3 bases, leaving 12 bases between them. The CDR3 length is 14 residues. The CDR3 reads CASSLLWGNYEQYF. Here the CDR3 DNA reads TGTGCCAGCAGCTTATTATGGGGAAACTACGAGCAGTACTTC.

This chain uses TRBV27 with TRBJ2-3, with 10 bases identical to TRBD2. CDR1 MNHEY and CDR2 SMNVEV come from the germline V gene (reference sequence). The CDR3 extends over 18 amino acids. Trimming cost V 4 bases and J 3 bases; bases outside gene matches: 13. CDR3: CASSSHKSGRAATDTQYF. The CDR3 DNA reads TGTGCCAGCAGTTCCCACAAAAGCGGGAGGGCCGCAACAGATACGCAGTATTTT.

The genes are TRBV6-5 and TRBJ1-4, with no clear D. CDR1 and CDR2 (germline): MNHEY, SVGAGI. Trimming removed 5 bases at V and 8 bases at J, with 15 bases between. There are 14 residues in the CDR3. The CDR3, as DNA: TGTGCCAGCAGTAAGGGATTTGCGCGGGAAAAACTGTTTTTT. Its protein product is CASSKGFAREKLFF.

This clonotype has ten or more counts. The gene calls are TRBV14 and TRBJ2-6; TRBD2 agrees at 14 bases. CDR3 size: 19 residues. Germline V CDR1 and CDR2: SGHDN, FVKESK. Trimming took 1 base from V and 4 from J; bases not matched to a gene: 6. The CDR3 reads CASSQAWGLAGEGANVLTF. The CDR3 DNA sequence: TGTGCCAGCAGCCAAGCGTGGGGACTAGCGGGAGAGGGGGCCAACGTCCTGACTTTC.

This sequence joins TRBV24-1 and TRBJ2-1; tentatively, D is TRBD1 (5 bases). The length of the CDR3 is 13 residues. The germline V gene has CDR1 KGHDR and CDR2 SFDVKD. Trimming left V 4 bases short and J 6 bases short, with 9 bases between. The CDR3 here is CATSEAGRNEQFF. The CDR3 coding sequence is TGTGCCACCAGTGAGGCAGGGCGCAATGAGCAGTTCTTC.

The chain has TRBV7-8 and TRBJ1-5; TRBD1 matches at 9 bases. CDR1 and CDR2 (germline): SGHVS, FQNEAQ. The junction had 2 bases not matched to a gene; V was cut back by 3 bases and J by 2 bases. There are 15 residues in the CDR3. The DNA for the CDR3 is TGTGCCAGCAGCTTGACAGGGGGAGGCAATCAGCCCCAGCATTTT. This gives the protein CASSLTGGGNQPQHF.

This chain joins TRBV6-5 and TRBJ1-5; D not resolved. The CDR3 spans 15 residues. With 2 bases removed from V and 7 bases from J, the gap between germline ends came to 15 bases. CDR1 and CDR2 from the germline V gene are MNHEY and SVGAGI. The CDR3 loop is CASSYNRAMSQPQHF. The CDR3 DNA reads TGTGCCAGCAGTTACAATAGGGCCATGAGCCAGCCCCAGCATTTT.

There are a few counts of this clonotype. The chain uses TRBV6-2 or TRBV6-3 and TRBJ2-1, with D perhaps assigned TRBD1 or TRBD2 (5 bases each). The CDR3 length is 14 residues. Trimming removed 7 bases at V and 3 bases at J, with 13 bases between. Germline CDR1 is MNHEY and CDR2 is SVGEGT. The CDR3 reads CASTKGGGYNEQFF. For the CDR3, the DNA is TGTGCCAGCACCAAAGGTGGGGGCTACAATGAGCAGTTCTTC.

In the case of this clonotype: A clone one base away is much larger, so this may be a read error. The chain links TRBV5-1 to TRBJ1-2; D is ambiguous. V was trimmed by 0 bases and J by 0 bases, leaving 9 bases between them. Germline assignment: CDR1 SGHRS and CDR2 YFSETQ. The CDR3 consists of 15 residues. CDR3: CASSLGGGSNYGYTF. The CDR3, as DNA: TGCGCCAGCAGCTTGGGAGGCGGCTCTAACTATGGCTACACCTTC.

The V and J genes are TRBV7-6 and TRBJ2-5, with 7 bases that match TRBD1. Germline V gene lookup returns CDR1 SGHVS and CDR2 FNYEAQ. The CDR3 consists of 14 residues. Losses at the gene ends were 5 bases for V and 2 bases for J; bases not matched to a gene: 5. The CDR3 spells CASSNRGPQETQYF. The CDR3 nucleotides are TGTGCCAGCAGCAACAGGGGACCTCAAGAGACCCAGTACTTC.